The 22 T cell receptor beta chains below all came from one sample that was sequenced in a study of blood T cell repertoires in COVID-19. The assay was immunoSEQ multiplex PCR, and TCRdb's table has in-frame clones only and misses some. Seen here are 150,000 to 200,000 clones, roughly 80% observed once, and the top ten hold around 7.3%. Sequenced material: peripheral blood. The receptors here all came from a woman in her 70s with COVID-19, enrolled during active disease.

The chain is built from TRBV18 and TRBJ2-2, with 7 positions matching TRBD2. This CDR3 spans 16 amino acids. Germline V gene data show CDR1 as KGHSH and CDR2 as LQKENI. The V gene end was trimmed by 2 bases and the J gene end by 5 bases; junction bases not matched to a gene: 8. CDR3 nucleotide sequence: TGTGCCAGCTCACCATACGCGGGAGTAAATACCGGGGAGCTGTTTTTT. It is translated as CASSPYAGVNTGELFF. The entire variable domain, with the rest obtained from reference TRBV18 and TRBJ2-2, is as follows: NAGVMQNPRHLVRRRGQEARLRCSPMKGHSHVYWYRQLPEEGLKFMVYLQKENIIDESGMPKERFSAEFPKEGPSILRIQQVVRGDSAAYFCASSPYAGVNTGELFFGEGSRLTVL.

This clone was seen a handful of times. The rearrangement uses TRBV7-2 and TRBJ1-2; D may be TRBD1 (6 bases). This CDR3 contains 16 residues. The V gene's germline CDR1 is SGHTA and CDR2 FQGNSA. Deletions cut 1 base from V and 3 bases from J, with 15 bases between. CDR3 bases: TGTGCCAGCAGCTTAGAGGTCCAGGGGTCCTACTATGGCTACACCTTC. This codes for CASSLEVQGSYYGYTF.

The V and J genes are TRBV2 and TRBJ1-4, with TRBD1 matching 10 bases. The CDR3 is made up of 14 amino acids. The trim removed 6 bases at V and 8 bases at J, leaving 6 bases unmatched. The germline gives CDR1 SNHLY, CDR2 FYNNEI. The DNA of the CDR3 is TGTGCCAGCAGCGGGACAGGGGCCCCAGAAAAACTGTTTTTT. This translates into CASSGTGAPEKLFF.

This chain joins TRBV5-1 and TRBJ2-1, with 7 bases lining up with TRBD2. Germline-derived CDR1 and CDR2 are SGHRS and YFSETQ. V lost 2 bases and J lost 6; bases outside the gene matches: 8. The CDR3 spans 15 residues. DNA of the CDR3: TGCGCCAGCAGCTTTCAGGCGGGAGTGAGCAATGAGCAGTTCTTC. It translates to CASSFQAGVSNEQFF.

The gene calls are TRBV1 and TRBJ2-5; the D segment call TRBD1 is taken from the table without a DNA check. TRBV1 is shown as a pseudogene. The CDR3 is 19 residues long. The CDR3 here is CTSSRRQGRALVYQETQYF. DNA of the CDR3: TGCACCAGCAGCCGAAGACAGGGACGGGCCCTCGTGTACCAAGAGACCCAGTACTTC.

The rearrangement links TRBV7-2 to TRBJ2-7; 9 bases fit TRBD2. CDR1 is SGHTA and CDR2 is FQGNSA in the germline V gene. V trimming: 4 bases; J trimming: 2 bases; junction bases outside the gene matches: 3. The CDR3 totals 14 residues. The CDR3 protein is CASSWGLAAYEQYF. The CDR3 nucleotides are TGTGCCAGCAGCTGGGGACTAGCCGCCTACGAGCAGTACTTC. The full variable domain, its missing parts supplied by reference TRBV7-2 and TRBJ2-7, is GAGVSQSPSNKVTEKGKDVELRCDPISGHTALYWYRQSLGQGLEFLIYFQGNSAPDKSGLPSDRFSAERTGGSVSTLTIQRTQQEDSAVYLCASSWGLAAYEQYFGPGTRLTVT.

This chain connects TRBV9 to TRBJ2-7, with TRBD1 matching over 7 bases. This CDR3 has 14 amino acids. Trimming at V came to 0 bases and at J to 3 bases, leaving 3 bases not matched to a gene. Germline V gene sequence: CDR1 SGDLS, CDR2 YYNGEE. CDR3 sequence reads: CASSVGQGFYEQYF. The CDR3 region has the DNA TGTGCCAGCAGCGTAGGACAGGGTTTCTACGAGCAGTACTTC.

This clone was seen a handful of times. The chain uses TRBV20-1 and TRBJ1-5; D is ambiguous. V shed 3 bases and J shed 4 bases, with 13 bases lying between them. Germline V gene sequence: CDR1 DFQATT, CDR2 SNEGSKA (reference sequence). The CDR3 contains 14 residues. CDR3 nucleotides: TGCAGTGCTAGTGCGGGGAACGGAAATCAGCCCCAGCATTTT. It codes for CSASAGNGNQPQHF.

The chain recombines TRBV5-1 with TRBJ1-4, with 9 bases that match TRBD1. Germline CDR1 and CDR2: SGHRS and YFSETQ. Trimming took 8 bases from V and 1 from J; bases not matched to a gene: 3. CDR3 length: 14 residues. CDR3 DNA sequence: TGCGCCAGTGGACAGGGGAGAACTAATGAAAAACTGTTTTTT. This gives the protein CASGQGRTNEKLFF. Variable domain in full (rest from reference TRBV5-1 and TRBJ1-4): KAGVTQTPRYLIKTRGQQVTLSCSPISGHRSVSWYQQTPGQGLQFLFEYFSETQRNKGNFPGRFSGRQFSNSRSEMNVSTLELGDSALYLCASGQGRTNEKLFFGSGTQLSVL.

This clone was seen a single time. V and J are TRBV6-6 and TRBJ1-3, with 8 bases fitting TRBD1. CDR3 length: 16 amino acids. V trimming: 6 bases; J trimming: 1 base; junction bases outside the gene matches: 8. Germline V gene lookup returns CDR1 MNHNY and CDR2 SVGAGI (reference sequence). This CDR3 is CASSTTRGLSGNTIYF. CDR3 in DNA: TGTGCCAGCAGCACGACCAGGGGGCTGTCTGGAAACACCATATATTTT.

The chain employs TRBV3-1 (or the pseudogene TRBV3-2) and TRBJ2-2; maybe TRBD2 (7 bases). CDR1 and CDR2 from the germline V gene are LGHDT and YNNKEL (reference sequence). V was shortened by 0 bases and J by 4 bases, with 18 bases between the two germline ends. This CDR3 contains 18 residues. The CDR3 nucleotides read TGTGCCAGCAGCCAAGAGTTTAGCAGGGGCGGGGGCACCGGGGAGCTGTTTTTT. This codes for CASSQEFSRGGGTGELFF.

This clone showed up just once. The V call is TRBV5-4, the J call TRBJ1-3; 8 bases fit TRBD1. With V trimmed by 0 bases and J by 4 bases, 3 bases remained unmatched. CDR3 length: 15 residues. The germline V gene encodes CDR1 SGHNT and CDR2 YYREEE (reference sequence). The CDR3 bases are TGTGCCAGCAGCTTGGTTGGGACAGGAGGAAACACCATATATTTT. Protein: CASSLVGTGGNTIYF.

This rearrangement joins TRBV19 to TRBJ1-5; the D is unclear. Germline CDR1 reads LNHDA; CDR2 reads SQIVND (reference sequence). Trimming left V 5 bases short and J 1 base short, with 18 bases between. This CDR3 is built from 17 residues. The CDR3 DNA sequence: TGTGCCAGTAGTGACCGCCTCGGAGCACCCAGCAATCAGCCCCAGCATTTT. Protein: CASSDRLGAPSNQPQHF.

The chain uses TRBV6-6 and TRBJ1-5; D is perhaps TRBD1 (6 bases). This CDR3 region has 14 residues. With 7 bases removed from V and 3 bases from J, the gap between germline ends came to 13 bases. Germline CDR1 and CDR2: MNHNY and SVGAGI (reference sequence). Here the CDR3 reads CASNQGSSNQPQHF. The CDR3 DNA is TGTGCCAGCAACCAGGGGTCATCCAATCAGCCCCAGCATTTT.

The gene calls are TRBV10-3 and TRBJ2-1, with D tentatively TRBD2 (5 bases). This CDR3 has 13 residues. Trimming took 9 bases from V and 0 from J, leaving 9 bases between them. CDR1 is ENHRY and CDR2 is SYGVKD in the germline V gene. The CDR3 is CAISESSYNEQFF. The CDR3, as DNA: TGTGCCATTAGCGAAAGCTCCTACAATGAGCAGTTCTTC.

This clone was detected a few times. The rearrangement uses TRBV5-1 and TRBJ2-5; 9 nucleotides match TRBD2. The ends lost 0 bases at V and 5 bases at J; junction bases unmatched: 5. This CDR3 has 15 residues. Germline V gene sequence: CDR1 SGHRS, CDR2 YFSETQ. The CDR3 DNA follows: TGCGCCAGCAGCTTGGAGACTAGCGGATCGGAGACCCAGTACTTC. Encoded protein: CASSLETSGSETQYF.

This clone was observed a handful of times. The J gene is TRBJ2-7, the V gene TRBV4-3, with TRBD2 matching 7 bases. There are 16 residues in the CDR3. From germline, CDR1 is LGHNA and CDR2 YSLEER. J gave up 7 bases and V 0 bases, and 12 bases lay outside the gene matches. The CDR3 protein is CASSQEPLGFGGEQYF. The CDR3 region has the DNA TGCGCCAGCAGCCAAGAACCCCTTGGGTTCGGGGGGGAGCAGTACTTC.

This clone was detected only a few times. This chain links TRBV9 with TRBJ2-3; D possibly corresponds to TRBD2 (6 bases). Germline lookup yields CDR1 SGDLS and CDR2 YYNGEE. Trimming removed 4 bases from V and 3 bases from J, with 15 bases in between. The CDR3 is made up of 15 amino acids. This CDR3 reads CASSPEGGGTDTQYF. CDR3 DNA sequence: TGTGCCAGCAGCCCGGAGGGTGGGGGAACAGATACGCAGTATTTT. Combining the CDR3 with reference TRBV9 and TRBJ2-3 gives the whole variable domain DSGVTQTPKHLITATGQRVTLRCSPRSGDLSVYWYQQSLDQGLQFLIQYYNGEERAKGNILERFSAQQFPDLHSELNLSSLELGDSALYFCASSPEGGGTDTQYFGPGTRLTVL.

The chain has TRBV6-2 or TRBV6-3 and TRBJ1-5, with D maybe TRBD1 (5 bases). Trimming shortened V by 7 bases and J by 6 bases, and 19 bases separated the two germline ends. The CDR3 covers 15 residues. Germline CDR1 and CDR2: MNHEY and SVGEGT. CDR3 in amino acids: CASTPLGEGGQPQHF. Here the CDR3 DNA reads TGTGCCAGCACCCCGTTAGGGGAGGGAGGTCAGCCCCAGCATTTT.

V and J are TRBV28 and TRBJ1-1, with 8 bases aligning to TRBD1. V shed 7 bases, J shed 8 bases, and the junction held 6 bases outside the gene matches. Germline CDR1 is MDHEN and CDR2 is SYDVKM. CDR3 length equals 12 residues. Here the CDR3 reads CASTYRGAEAFF. DNA for the CDR3: TGTGCCAGCACCTACAGGGGGGCCGAAGCTTTCTTT. The full variable domain, its missing parts supplied by reference TRBV28 and TRBJ1-1, is DVKVTQSSRYLVKRTGEKVFLECVQDMDHENMFWYRQDPGLGLRLIYFSYDVKMKEKGDIPEGYSVSREKKERFSLILESASTNQTSMYLCASTYRGAEAFFGQGTRLTVV.

The gene calls are TRBV18 and TRBJ1-5; 8 bases are a match to TRBD1. The V gene's germline CDR1 is KGHSH and CDR2 LQKENI. The CDR3 runs to 13 residues. V shed 4 bases and J 8 bases; nucleotides not matched to a gene: 4. CDR3 sequence reads: CASSLGTGEPQHF. The CDR3 DNA reads as TGTGCCAGCTCACTCGGGACAGGCGAGCCCCAGCATTTT.

The CDR3 DNA reads as TGTGCCAGCAGTTTTGGCCCGCCCTATGAGCAGTTCTTC. Protein: CASSFGPPYEQFF. The chain combines TRBV12-3 or TRBV12-4 with TRBJ2-1; D uncertain. CDR3 length: 13 amino acids. Trimming took off 3 bases at V and 8 bases at J, with 11 bases between the two ends.